The 12 T cell receptor beta chains below were found in one sample sequenced in a study of T cell repertoires in cytomegalovirus infection. TCRdb re-derived calls from the reads in MiXCR, one entry per CDR3 protein. Of around 450,000 distinct CDR3 sequences in the sample, approximately 31% were seen once. Material: PBMCs. All receptors come from a human donor in good health (CMV status not recorded). Some clones in this sample may be carry-over from other donors' samples.

Notes on this clonotype: This could be a read error, since a much larger clone is one nucleotide away. Here the CDR3 reads CASSSRQGSNSPHHF. CDR3 nucleotides: TGTGCCAGCAGCTCTCGACAGGGGAGTAATTCACCCCACCACTTT. The chain links TRBV7-6 to TRBJ1-6, with 8 bases matching TRBD1. This CDR3 spans 15 amino acids. Germline CDR1 and CDR2: SGHVS and FNYEAQ. Full variable domain (rest looked up from reference TRBV7-6 and TRBJ1-6): GAGVSQSPRYKVTKRGQDVALRCDPISGHVSLYWYRQALGQGPEFLTYFNYEAQQDKSGLPNDRFSAERPEGSISTLTIQRTEQRDSAMYRCASSSRQGSNSPHHFGNGTRLTVT.

This clonotype was found many times. The V and J genes are TRBV6-5 and TRBJ1-1, with TRBD1 as a possible D gene (6 bases). V lost 0 bases and J 7 bases, leaving 12 bases between the germline ends. This CDR3 contains 14 residues. In germline, CDR1 is MNHEY, CDR2 SVGAGI. The DNA of the CDR3 is TGTGCCAGCAGTTACTCGGGGACACGAAATGAAGCTTTCTTT. Translated: CASSYSGTRNEAFF.

This clonotype was detected many times. The genes are TRBV7-2 and TRBJ2-5, with D perhaps matching TRBD1 (5 bases). This CDR3 contains 13 residues. Germline CDR1 reads SGHTA; CDR2 reads FQGNSA. V lost 5 bases to trimming and J lost 5 bases, with 12 bases between them. The CDR3 reads CASSATGYETQYF. CDR3 DNA sequence: TGTGCCAGCAGCGCAACAGGTTACGAGACCCAGTACTTC.

Of note for this clonotype: A much larger clonotype is one base distant, so this may be a read error. The chain combines TRBV11-2 with TRBJ2-1; the D is unclear. The CDR3 consists of 13 residues. Germline CDR1 reads SGHAT; CDR2 reads FQNNGV. This chain's CDR3 is CASSLPPPNEQLF. The CDR3 nucleotides are TGTGCCAGCAGCTTACCCCCCCCCAATGAGCAGTTATTC.

This clonotype was seen repeatedly, ten times or more. The chain carries TRBV7-2 and TRBJ1-4; 10 bases line up with TRBD1. Trimming removed 5 bases from V and 6 bases from J; junction bases left unmatched: 6. There are 15 residues in the CDR3. Looked up from germline, CDR1 is SGHTA and CDR2 is FQGNSA. CDR3 amino acids: CASSNPTGGHEKLFF. The DNA for the CDR3 is TGTGCCAGCAGCAACCCGACAGGGGGCCATGAAAAACTGTTTTTT.

This clonotype was detected only a few times. CDR3 DNA sequence: TGTGCCAGCAACGTCAGGCGGGCTGGCACAGATACGCAGTATTTT. Its translation is CASNVRRAGTDTQYF. This chain joins TRBV28 and TRBJ2-3, with a tentative D call TRBD2 (5 bases). CDR1 and CDR2 (germline): MDHEN, SYDVKM. V dropped 7 bases and J dropped 1 base, with 15 bases sitting between them. This CDR3 is 15 amino acids long.

The chain links TRBV6-1 to TRBJ2-3, with 7 bases aligning to TRBD2. This CDR3 is built from 14 residues. Germline-derived CDR1 and CDR2 are MNHNS and SASEGT. Trimming took 3 bases from V and 4 from J; bases not matched to a gene: 4. CDR3 DNA sequence: TGTGCCAGCAGTGAGTGGGGGGGTTCAGATACGCAGTATTTT. Protein sequence: CASSEWGGSDTQYF.

This chain joins TRBV5-1 and TRBJ1-1; D might be TRBD1 (6 bases). Trimming cost V 2 bases and J 0 bases, with 14 bases left between them. The CDR3 is made up of 16 amino acids. CDR1 is SGHRS and CDR2 is YFSETQ in the germline V gene. The CDR3 coding sequence is TGCGCCAGCAGCTTTCCCCAGGGGAATATGAACACTGAAGCTTTCTTT. Translation: CASSFPQGNMNTEAFF. Looking up the rest from reference TRBV5-1 and TRBJ1-1 gives the full variable domain: KAGVTQTPRYLIKTRGQQVTLSCSPISGHRSVSWYQQTPGQGLQFLFEYFSETQRNKGNFPGRFSGRQFSNSRSEMNVSTLELGDSALYLCASSFPQGNMNTEAFFGQGTRLTVV.

This clonotype showed up many times. The rearrangement uses TRBV12-3 or TRBV12-4 and TRBJ1-3, with D maybe TRBD1 (5 bases). The CDR3 loop spans 18 amino acids. Trimming took off 5 bases at V and 0 bases at J, with 20 bases between the two ends. The DNA for the CDR3 is TGTGCCAGCAGTAAAACCCTCGGGGGTGAACTCTCTGGAAACACCATATATTTT. It yields the protein CASSKTLGGELSGNTIYF.

The chain recombines TRBV5-6 with TRBJ2-1; 9 nucleotides line up with TRBD2. The CDR3 is made up of 14 amino acids. Germline CDR1 is SGHDT and CDR2 is YYEEEE. V was clipped by 3 bases and J by 6 bases; unmatched bases: 4. The CDR3 is CASSWTSASNEQFF. In DNA form, the CDR3 reads TGTGCCAGCAGCTGGACTAGCGCCTCCAATGAGCAGTTCTTC.

V and J are TRBV12-3 or TRBV12-4 and TRBJ1-5; D is perhaps TRBD1 (5 bases). The germline V and J ends were trimmed by 6 bases and 0 bases, with 12 bases remaining between them. The CDR3 has 15 residues. CDR3 sequence reads: CASRKGASSNQPQHF. The DNA of the CDR3 is TGTGCCAGCAGAAAAGGGGCGTCTAGCAATCAGCCCCAGCATTTT.

In its sample, this clonotype was seen a few times. The chain uses TRBV20-1 and TRBJ1-3; the D is unclear. This CDR3 has 13 amino acids. Per germline, CDR1 DFQATT and CDR2 SNEGSKA (reference sequence). The germline V and J ends were trimmed by 4 bases and 0 bases, with 7 bases remaining between them. The CDR3 protein is CSANGLSGNTIYF. The CDR3 DNA reads as TGCAGTGCTAACGGCCTCTCTGGAAACACCATATATTTT.